This T cell receptor (beta chain) appears in the sequencing data of a study of T cell repertoires in cytomegalovirus infection. Study context: Shared public TCR beta signatures pointed to both CMV infection and a matching HLA type. Study findings and constraints: Clonotype analysis showed dominance of the ex vivo response by HLA-C-restricted CMV-specific TCR beta clonotypes. Pooled public TCR beta family frequency picked out CMV carriers with the relevant HLA.

TCRdb reprocessed the reads with MiXCR, giving one entry per CDR3 protein. The sample holds fewer than 350,000 distinct CDR3 sequences; 9.5% are singletons and the top ten take approximately 4.5%. This clonotype has at least ten counts. Its cognate antigen is unknown. V lost 0 bases and J 3 bases, leaving 15 bases between the germline ends. Germline lookup yields CDR1 SEHNR and CDR2 FQNEAQ (reference sequence). This CDR3 is built from 17 residues. The clonotype was recovered from a human donor in good health (CMV status not recorded). Some clones in this sample may be carry-over from other donors' samples. V gene TRBV7-9 combines with J gene TRBJ2-4, with D perhaps assigned TRBD1 or TRBD2 (6 bases each). The sequencing sample was made of PBMCs. The CDR3 DNA is TGTGCCAGCAGCTTAGCTAGGGGGGATTACGGCAAAAACATTCAGTACTTC. It specifies CASSLARGDYGKNIQYF. Drawing the rest from reference TRBV7-9 and TRBJ2-4, the complete variable domain is DTGVSQNPRHKITKRGQNVTFRCDPISEHNRLYWYRQTLGQGPEFLTYFQNEAQLEKSRLLSDRFSAERPKGSFSTLEIQRTEQGDSAMYLCASSLARGDYGKNIQYFGAGTRLSVL.